This TCR beta chain comes out of a study of PD-1 blockade in classical Hodgkin lymphoma. The CDR3 loop spans 13 amino acids. V lost 4 bases and J 3 bases, leaving 9 bases between the germline ends. Germline assignment: CDR1 MNHEY and CDR2 SVGAGI. Study results and caveats: Lower baseline TCR diversity was reported for newly diagnosed patients than for healthy donors. No one has yet defined what causes the repertoire differences, which may be disease activity or prior therapy.

As concerns this clone: Antigen specificity is unknown.

The repertoire was sequenced with immunoSEQ multiplex PCR; TCRdb's copy has only in-frame clones and lacks some. Here the sample spans roughly 70,000 clones, more than 85% being singletons. Noted time point: newly diagnosed, previously untreated cHL patient sample. PBMCs from patients with newly diagnosed, untreated classical Hodgkin lymphoma served as a comparison group for the relapsed/refractory trial patients. The chain is built from TRBV6-5 and TRBJ1-2; D not certain. The sequenced material came from peripheral blood mononuclear cells (PBMCs). The TCR originated in a human donor with classical Hodgkin lymphoma. The CDR3 spells CASSWAQDYGYTF. The CDR3 DNA is TGTGCCAGCAGTTGGGCGCAGGACTATGGCTACACCTTC.